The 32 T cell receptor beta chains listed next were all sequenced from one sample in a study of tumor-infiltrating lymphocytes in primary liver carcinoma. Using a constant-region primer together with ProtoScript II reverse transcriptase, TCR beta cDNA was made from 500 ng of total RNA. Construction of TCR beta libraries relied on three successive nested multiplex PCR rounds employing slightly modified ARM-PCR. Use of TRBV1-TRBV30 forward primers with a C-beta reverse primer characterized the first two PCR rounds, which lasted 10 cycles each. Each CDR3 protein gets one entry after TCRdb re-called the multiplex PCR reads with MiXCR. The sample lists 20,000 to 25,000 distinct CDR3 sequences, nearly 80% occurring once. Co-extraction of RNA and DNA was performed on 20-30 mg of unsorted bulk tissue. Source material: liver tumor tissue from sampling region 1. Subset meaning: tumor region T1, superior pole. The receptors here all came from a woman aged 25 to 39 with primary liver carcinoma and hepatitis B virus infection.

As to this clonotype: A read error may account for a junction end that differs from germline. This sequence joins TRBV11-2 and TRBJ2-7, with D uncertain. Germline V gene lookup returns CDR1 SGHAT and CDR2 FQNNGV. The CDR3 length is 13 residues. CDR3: CAIKIVGNYEQYF. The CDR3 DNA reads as TGCGCAATCAAGATTGTGGGGAACTACGAGCAGTACTTC.

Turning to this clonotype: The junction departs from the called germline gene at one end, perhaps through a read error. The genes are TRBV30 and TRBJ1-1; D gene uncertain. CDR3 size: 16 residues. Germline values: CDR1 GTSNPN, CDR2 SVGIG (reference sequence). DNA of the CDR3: TGTACCTGGAGTGCAGGTGGCAGGCTTCCAAACACTGAAGCTTTCTTT. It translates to CTWSAGGRLPNTEAFF.

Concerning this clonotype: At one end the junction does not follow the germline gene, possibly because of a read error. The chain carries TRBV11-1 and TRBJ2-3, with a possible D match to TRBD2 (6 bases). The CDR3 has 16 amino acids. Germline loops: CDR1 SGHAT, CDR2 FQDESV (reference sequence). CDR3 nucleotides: TGTCCCAGCAGCCTCGGAACTAGCACACAAACAGATACGCAGTATTTT. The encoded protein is CPSSLGTSTQTDTQYF.

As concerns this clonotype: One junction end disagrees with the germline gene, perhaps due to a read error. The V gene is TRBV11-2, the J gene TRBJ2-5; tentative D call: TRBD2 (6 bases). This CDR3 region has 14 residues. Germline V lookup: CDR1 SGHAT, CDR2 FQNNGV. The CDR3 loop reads CASSSPGCWEAQYF. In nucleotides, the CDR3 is TGTGCCAGTAGCTCTCCGGGGTGCTGGGAGGCCCAGTACTTC.

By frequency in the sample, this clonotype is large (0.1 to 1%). CDR3 bases: TGTGCCAGCAGTTCCACCTTAGACCGGGGAGGCCAGATAGGGCAGTATTTT. Residues: CASSSTLDRGGQIGQYF. The V call is TRBV6-6, the J call TRBJ2-3; the D gene is possibly TRBD2 (6 bases). Germline loops: CDR1 MNHNY, CDR2 SVGAGI (reference sequence). This CDR3 spans 17 amino acids. Trimming took 4 bases from V and 11 from J, leaving 28 bases between them.

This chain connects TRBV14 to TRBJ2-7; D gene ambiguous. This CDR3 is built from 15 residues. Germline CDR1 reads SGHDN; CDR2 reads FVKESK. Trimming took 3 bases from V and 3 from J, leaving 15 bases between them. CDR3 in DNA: TGTGCCAGCAGCCAGGCGCTGGGGATTGACTACGAGCAGTACTTC. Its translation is CASSQALGIDYEQYF.

The CDR3 bases are TGTGCCAGCAGCTTGGGGGGTACGAACACCGGGGAGCTGTTTTTT. The encoded protein is CASSLGGTNTGELFF. The genes are TRBV11-1 and TRBJ2-2, with D maybe TRBD2 (6 bases). Germline CDR1 SGHAT, CDR2 FQDESV (reference sequence). The V end lost 3 bases, the J end lost 0 bases, and 8 bases lay between the germline ends. The CDR3 has 15 residues. Looking up the rest from reference TRBV11-1 and TRBJ2-2 gives the full variable domain: EAEVAQSPRYKITEKSQAVAFWCDPISGHATLYWYRQILGQGPELLVQFQDESVVDDSQLPKDRFSAERLKGVDSTLKIQPAELGDSAMYLCASSLGGTNTGELFFGEGSRLTVL.

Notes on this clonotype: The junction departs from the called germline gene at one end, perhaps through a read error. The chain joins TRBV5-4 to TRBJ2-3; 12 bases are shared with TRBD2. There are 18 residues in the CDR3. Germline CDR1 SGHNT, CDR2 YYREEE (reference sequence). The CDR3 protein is CAGSNPATSGSRTDTQYF. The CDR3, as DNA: TGTGCCGGCAGTAACCCGGCGACTAGCGGGAGTCGGACAGATACTCAGTATTTT.

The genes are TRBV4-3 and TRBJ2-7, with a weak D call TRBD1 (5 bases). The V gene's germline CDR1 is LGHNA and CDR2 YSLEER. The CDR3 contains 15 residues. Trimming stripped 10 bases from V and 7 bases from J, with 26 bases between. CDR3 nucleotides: TGCGCCAACTGCCAAGATCGATGGACATGGCGGGAGCAGTACTTC. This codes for CANCQDRWTWREQYF.

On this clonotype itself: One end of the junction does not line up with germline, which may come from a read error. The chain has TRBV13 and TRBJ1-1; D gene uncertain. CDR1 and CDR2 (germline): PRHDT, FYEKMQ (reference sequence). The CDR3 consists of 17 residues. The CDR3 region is CAISLGGFGIGVTEAFF. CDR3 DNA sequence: TGTGCCATCAGCTTAGGAGGGTTTGGTATTGGGGTTACTGAAGCTTTCTTT.

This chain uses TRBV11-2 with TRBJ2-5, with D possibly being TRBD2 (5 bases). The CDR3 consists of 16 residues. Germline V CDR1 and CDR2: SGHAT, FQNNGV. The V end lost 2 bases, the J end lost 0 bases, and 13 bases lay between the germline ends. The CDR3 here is CASSLRLAEYQETQYF. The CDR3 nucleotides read TGTGCCAGCAGCTTACGGCTAGCAGAGTACCAAGAGACCCAGTACTTC.

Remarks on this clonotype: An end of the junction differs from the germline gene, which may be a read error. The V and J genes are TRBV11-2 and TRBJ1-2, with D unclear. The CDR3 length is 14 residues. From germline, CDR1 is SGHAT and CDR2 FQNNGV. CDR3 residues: CAGNLREANYDYTF. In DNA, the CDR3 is TGTGCCGGCAACTTAAGGGAAGCTAACTATGACTACACCTTC.

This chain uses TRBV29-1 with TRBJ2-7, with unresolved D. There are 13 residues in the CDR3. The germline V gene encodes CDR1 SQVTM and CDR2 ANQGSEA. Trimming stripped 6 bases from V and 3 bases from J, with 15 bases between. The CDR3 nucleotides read TGCAGCGTCACCAATTGGAGCCGCTACGAGCAGTACTTC. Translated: CSVTNWSRYEQYF.

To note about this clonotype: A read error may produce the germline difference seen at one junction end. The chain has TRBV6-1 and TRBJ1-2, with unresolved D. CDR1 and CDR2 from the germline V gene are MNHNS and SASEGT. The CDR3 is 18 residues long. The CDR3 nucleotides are TGTGTCAGCAGTGAACGGTTCCTGGTCCTTGGATCCTACTATGGCTACACCTTC. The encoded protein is CVSSERFLVLGSYYGYTF.

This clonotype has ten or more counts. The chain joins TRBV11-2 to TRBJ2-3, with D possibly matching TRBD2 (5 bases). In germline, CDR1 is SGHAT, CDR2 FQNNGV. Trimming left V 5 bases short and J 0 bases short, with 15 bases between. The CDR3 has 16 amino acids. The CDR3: CASSPRETSSTDTQYF. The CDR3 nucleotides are TGTGCCAGCAGCCCGAGGGAGACGTCGAGCACAGATACGCAGTATTTT.

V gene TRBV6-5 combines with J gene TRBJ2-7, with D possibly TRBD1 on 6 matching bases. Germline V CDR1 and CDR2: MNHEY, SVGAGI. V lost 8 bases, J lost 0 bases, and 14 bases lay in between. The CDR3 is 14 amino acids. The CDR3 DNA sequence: TGTGCCAGCTACAAGGACAGCAGCTCCTACGAGCAGTACTTC. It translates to CASYKDSSSYEQYF.

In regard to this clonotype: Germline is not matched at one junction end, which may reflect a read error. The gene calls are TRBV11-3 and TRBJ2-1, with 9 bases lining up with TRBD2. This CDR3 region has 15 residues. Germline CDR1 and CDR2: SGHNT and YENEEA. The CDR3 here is CASSRLAAWVYEQFF. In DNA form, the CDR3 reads TGTGCCAGCAGCCGACTAGCGGCGTGGGTGTATGAACAGTTCTTC. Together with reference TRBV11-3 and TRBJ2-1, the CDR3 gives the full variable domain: EAGVVQSPRYKIIEKKQPVAFWCNPISGHNTLYWYLQNLGQGPELLIRYENEEAVDDSQLPKDRFSAERLKGVDSTLKIQPAELGDSAVYLCASSRLAAWVYEQFFGPGTRLTVL.

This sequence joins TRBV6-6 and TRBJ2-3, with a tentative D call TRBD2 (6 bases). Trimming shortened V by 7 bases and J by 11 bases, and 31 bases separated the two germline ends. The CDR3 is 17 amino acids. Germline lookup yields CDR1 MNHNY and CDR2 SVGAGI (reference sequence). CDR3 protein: CASICTLDRGGQIGQYF. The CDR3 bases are TGTGCCAGCATTTGCACCTTAGATCGGGGAGGCCAGATAGGGCAGTATTTT.

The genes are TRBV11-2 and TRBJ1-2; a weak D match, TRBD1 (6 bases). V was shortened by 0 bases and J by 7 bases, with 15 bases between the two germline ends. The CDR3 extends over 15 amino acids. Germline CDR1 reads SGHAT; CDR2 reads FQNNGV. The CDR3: CASSLEGASGGGYTF. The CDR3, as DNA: TGTGCCAGCAGCTTAGAGGGGGCCAGTGGCGGTGGCTACACCTTC.

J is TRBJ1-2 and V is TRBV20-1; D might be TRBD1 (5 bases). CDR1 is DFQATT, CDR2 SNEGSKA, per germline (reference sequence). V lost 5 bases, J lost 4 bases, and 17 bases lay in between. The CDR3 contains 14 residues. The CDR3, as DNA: TGCAGTGCTGTCCGGGACCGTCGCTTCTATGGCTACACCTTC. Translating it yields CSAVRDRRFYGYTF.

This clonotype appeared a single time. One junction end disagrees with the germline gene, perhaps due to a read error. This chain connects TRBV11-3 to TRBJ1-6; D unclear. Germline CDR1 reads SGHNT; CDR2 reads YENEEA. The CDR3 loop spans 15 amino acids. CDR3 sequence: CTSSFKWSYYSSLHF. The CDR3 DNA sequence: TGTACTAGCAGCTTTAAGTGGAGCTATTATTCATCCCTCCACTTT.

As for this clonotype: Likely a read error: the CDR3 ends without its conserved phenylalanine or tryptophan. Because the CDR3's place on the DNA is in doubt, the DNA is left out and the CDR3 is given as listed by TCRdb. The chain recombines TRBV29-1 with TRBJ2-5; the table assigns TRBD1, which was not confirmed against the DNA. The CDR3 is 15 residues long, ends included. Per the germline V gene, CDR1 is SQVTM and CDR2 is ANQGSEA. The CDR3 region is CSVETGRGVRDTHYL.

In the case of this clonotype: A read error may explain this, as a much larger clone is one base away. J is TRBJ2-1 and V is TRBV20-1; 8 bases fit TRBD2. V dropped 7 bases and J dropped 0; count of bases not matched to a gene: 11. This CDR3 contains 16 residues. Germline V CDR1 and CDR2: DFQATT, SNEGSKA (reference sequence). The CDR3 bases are TGCAGTGTTAGCCAACTCGGGACTAGCTCCTACAATGAGCAGTTCTTC. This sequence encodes CSVSQLGTSSYNEQFF.

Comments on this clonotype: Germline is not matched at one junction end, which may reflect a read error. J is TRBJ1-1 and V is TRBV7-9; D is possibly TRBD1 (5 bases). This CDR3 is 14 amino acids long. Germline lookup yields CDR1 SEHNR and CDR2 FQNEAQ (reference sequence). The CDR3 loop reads CAGTGLQMNIEAFF. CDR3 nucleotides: TGTGCCGGCACAGGCCTCCAGATGAACATTGAAGCTTTCTTT.

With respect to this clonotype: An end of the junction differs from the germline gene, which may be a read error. The CDR3 DNA follows: TGTGCCAGCAGTGGCCCGGCGGCTAGCGGGAGTCGGACAGATACGCTGTATTTT. Encoded protein: CASSGPAASGSRTDTLYF. The V and J genes are TRBV5-4 and TRBJ2-3; 10 positions match TRBD2. Germline assignment: CDR1 SGHNT and CDR2 YYREEE (reference sequence). This CDR3 contains 18 residues.

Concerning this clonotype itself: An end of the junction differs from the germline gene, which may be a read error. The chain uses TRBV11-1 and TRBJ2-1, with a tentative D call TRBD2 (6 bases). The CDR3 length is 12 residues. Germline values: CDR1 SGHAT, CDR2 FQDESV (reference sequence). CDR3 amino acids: CTSSRAGRRQFF. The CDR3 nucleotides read TGTACCAGCAGCAGGGCGGGACGGAGGCAGTTCTTC.

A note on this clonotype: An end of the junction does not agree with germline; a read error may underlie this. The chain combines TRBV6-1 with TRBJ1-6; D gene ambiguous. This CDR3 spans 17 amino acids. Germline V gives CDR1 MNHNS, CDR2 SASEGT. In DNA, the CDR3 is TGTGCGAGCAGTGCGGGTCGAGGGCCGGAGACCGGTTCACCCCTCCACTTT. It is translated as CASSAGRGPETGSPLHF.

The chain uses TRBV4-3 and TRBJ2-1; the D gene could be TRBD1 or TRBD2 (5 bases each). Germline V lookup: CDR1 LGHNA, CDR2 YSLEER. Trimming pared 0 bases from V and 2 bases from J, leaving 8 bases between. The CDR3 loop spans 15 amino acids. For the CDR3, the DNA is TGCGCCAGCAGCCAAGATTGGGACGCCTACAATGAGCAGTTCTTC. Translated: CASSQDWDAYNEQFF.

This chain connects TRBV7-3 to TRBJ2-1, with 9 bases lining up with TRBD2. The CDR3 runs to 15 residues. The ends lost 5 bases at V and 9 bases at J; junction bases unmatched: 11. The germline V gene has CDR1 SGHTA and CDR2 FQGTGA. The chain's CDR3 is CASSQTSGRTIEQFF. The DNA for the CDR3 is TGTGCCAGCAGCCAGACTAGCGGTAGGACCATTGAGCAGTTCTTC.

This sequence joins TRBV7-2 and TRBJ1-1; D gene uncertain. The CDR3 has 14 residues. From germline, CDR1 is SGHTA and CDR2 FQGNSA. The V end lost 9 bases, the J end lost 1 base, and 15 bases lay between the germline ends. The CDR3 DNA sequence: TGTGCCAGTAGCCAGGTACGGGCGAACACTGAAGCTTTCTTT. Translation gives CASSQVRANTEAFF.

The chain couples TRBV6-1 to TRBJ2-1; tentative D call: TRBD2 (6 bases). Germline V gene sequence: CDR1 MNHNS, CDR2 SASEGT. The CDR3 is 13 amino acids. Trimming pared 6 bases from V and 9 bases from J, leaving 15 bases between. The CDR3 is CASRQEGLPEQFF. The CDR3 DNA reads TGTGCCAGCAGACAGGAGGGTCTCCCTGAGCAGTTCTTC.

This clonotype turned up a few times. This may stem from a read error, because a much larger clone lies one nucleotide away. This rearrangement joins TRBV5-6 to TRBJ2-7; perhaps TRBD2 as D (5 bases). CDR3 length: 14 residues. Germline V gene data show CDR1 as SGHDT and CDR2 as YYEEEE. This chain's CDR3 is CASSLELAPYERYF. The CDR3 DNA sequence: TGTGCCAGCAGCTTGGAGCTAGCTCCCTACGAGCGGTACTTC.